This TCR beta chain was captured by sequencing in a study of blood T cell repertoires in COVID-19. Study overall: The cDNA or gDNA used as material had been derived from T cells, B-cell-depleted T cells, or PBMCs.

Participant ages covered about 18 to 100 years across approximately 25 US areas. Germline CDR1 reads SGHNT; CDR2 reads YYREEE (reference sequence). V gave up 2 bases and J gave up 2 bases, with 8 bases separating them. The CDR3 contains 14 residues. Assay: immunoSEQ multiplex PCR; the TCRdb copy retains only in-frame clones and omits some. Altogether roughly 160,000 clones are present, roughly nine tenths being singletons, with the ten largest covering around 6.5%. Sequenced input: PBMCs or T cells enriched from blood (not recorded which). The rearrangement links TRBV5-4 to TRBJ1-3, with a possible D match to TRBD1 (6 bases). The receptor was derived from a woman between 45 and 65 years old who had recovered from COVID-19. The CDR3 DNA is TGTGCCAGCAGCTTAGGGGACACTGGAAACACCATATATTTT. Translated, it gives CASSLGDTGNTIYF.